This TCR beta chain came from a study of cytomegalovirus exposure and HLA in healthy donors. Some clones are missing from TCRdb's copy, which holds only in-frame ones; the method was immunoSEQ multiplex PCR. Of 180,000 or so clones listed, roughly nine tenths are singletons. The length of the CDR3 is 16 residues. J gave up 0 bases and V 0 bases, and 5 bases lay outside the gene matches. Germline CDR1 and CDR2: SGHDT and YYEEEE. The chain uses TRBV5-6 and TRBJ2-7, with TRBD2 matching over 8 bases. This clonotype was obtained from a man aged 30 to 45 in good health and CMV-seropositive. What was sequenced was PBMCs. The CDR3: CASSLVGRGLSYEQYF. CDR3 nucleotide sequence: TGTGCCAGCAGCTTGGTCGGGAGGGGCCTCTCCTACGAGCAGTACTTC.